This T cell receptor beta chain was recorded in a study of vaccination and CD4 T cells after COVID-19 (dated by TCRdb to 2021 to 2024). For the study in its entirety: Every convalescent patient had a positive nasal swab PCR test for SARS-CoV-2, with mild disease in roughly ten patients and severe disease in one. The convalescent cohort comprised six males and four females, including two Hispanic individuals, seven Caucasians, two Asians and one multiracial person. Participants got two doses of the Pfizer-BioNTech BNT162b2 vaccine (n=8) or two doses of the Moderna mRNA-1273 vaccine (n=2). Post-COVID blood samples from convalescent patients were collected a median of about 110 days after diagnosis, with a range of roughly 35 to 161 days. Post-vaccine blood samples were obtained a median of around 74 days after the second vaccine dose, with a range of roughly 14 to 241 days. Culture stimuli were overlapping spike peptide pools from SARS-CoV-2 and from the common cold coronaviruses HCoV-NL63, HCoV-OC43 and HCoV-229E. In control cultures, a CEFX viral epitope pool was used as positive control, an HIV-1 Nef peptide pool was used as negative control, or no peptide was added. The spike-specific CD4+ TCR repertoire was compared before and after mRNA vaccination in under 11 COVID-19 convalescent patients and a handful of infection-naive healthy vaccine recipients. The paper as a whole reports these results and caveats: Nearly all vaccine-specific clones in convalescent patients (304 of 307) were mono-reactive for SARS-CoV-2 spike rather than cross-reactive with common cold coronaviruses. Although the median number of SARS-CoV-2-reactive clonotypes went up from some 23 after infection to 38 after vaccination, the increase was not significant. Relatively few convalescent patients were included in the study, and early timepoints after natural infection were not analyzed. In convalescent patients, a median roughly 83% of post-vaccine SARS-CoV-2-reactive clones were detected only after vaccination, and vaccine-specific priming was suggested by this finding.

The library relied on PCR. DNA from cultured CD4+ T cells underwent TCR sequencing with the Oncomine TCR Beta short-read assay at the Johns Hopkins FTIC core. The QIAamp micro DNA kit was used to extract genomic DNA from the cultured CD4+ T cells. Oncomine TCR Beta libraries from cultured CD4+ T cells were pooled using unique dual indexes and sequenced on an Illumina iSeq 100. The original methods were these. Non-productive sequences were filtered out, and CDR3s that did not start with C, did not end with F or W, or were shorter than 7 amino acids were discarded. Antigen-specific clonotypes were identified using the MANAFEST web application through comparison of peptide-stimulated wells with reference and other culture wells. To be called positive, a clone needed an FDR below 0.05, an odds ratio above 5, and a productive frequency above 0.1% in at least two of three replicate wells. Cross-reactive clonotypes were defined as significantly expanded in both SARS-CoV-2 spike wells and at least one common cold coronavirus spike condition. Levenshtein distances (stringdist) and unrooted phylogenetic trees (ape) in R version 3.6.1 were used to assess CDR3 homology. In-frame beta chains were kept once TCRdb had trimmed the public reads at Q25 with fastp and called clones with MiXCR. CDR3 protein sequences are deduplicated, and each keeps its most common genes and DNA. TCRdb, not the original authors, processed these V and J calls. The sample table records fewer than 15,000 distinct CDR3 sequences; around 44% of these occur just once. Approximately 13% of the sample is taken by the ten largest.

The CDR3 goes from the cysteine to the phenylalanine over 13 residues. Of the read, only the CDR3 DNA is kept; its 39 bases are in frame from base 1. The germline V gene (reference sequence) provides CDR1 SGHNT and CDR2 YYREEE. Between the V and J ends, shortened by 2 bases and 4 bases respectively, the junction contains 6 bases. Comment on this clonotype: No cognate antigen has been identified for it. No per-base quality is available; no much larger clone lies one base away.

The label giving this sample's treatment or condition can be read as: approximately 10-day PBMC culture with coronavirus spike peptide pools or control peptides (ViraFEST assay). To expand antigen-specific T cells with peptide pools and then pick out the expanded clonotypes through TCR sequencing, the study relied on the ViraFEST assay. The convalescent patients' positive SARS-CoV-2 PCR tests fell between March and December 2020, which was before the Alpha, Beta and Delta variants emerged in the United States. Each well held 2.2 million or so PBMCs cultured with around 9 ug/ml peptide pools in IMDM containing 5% human AB serum and around 10 IU/ml IL-2. On days 3 and 7, half of the culture medium was replaced with fresh IL-2-containing medium. After 10 days of culture, CD4+ T cells were isolated by negative selection with the EasySep CD4+ T cell isolation kit. PBMCs were separated from whole blood using Ficoll-Paque Plus gradient centrifugation and then either used fresh or cryopreserved at -140C. Each culture condition was generally run in triplicate wells.

The V gene is TRBV5-4 and the J gene is TRBJ2-2; the D gene cannot be resolved reliably. Material for sequencing was CD4+ T cells from blood, cultured in vitro. This clonotype was sampled from a human donor who had recovered from COVID-19. Here is the DNA: TGTGCCAGCAGCTTTGGTTTCACCGGGGAGCTGTTTTTT. This gives the protein CASSFGFTGELFF.